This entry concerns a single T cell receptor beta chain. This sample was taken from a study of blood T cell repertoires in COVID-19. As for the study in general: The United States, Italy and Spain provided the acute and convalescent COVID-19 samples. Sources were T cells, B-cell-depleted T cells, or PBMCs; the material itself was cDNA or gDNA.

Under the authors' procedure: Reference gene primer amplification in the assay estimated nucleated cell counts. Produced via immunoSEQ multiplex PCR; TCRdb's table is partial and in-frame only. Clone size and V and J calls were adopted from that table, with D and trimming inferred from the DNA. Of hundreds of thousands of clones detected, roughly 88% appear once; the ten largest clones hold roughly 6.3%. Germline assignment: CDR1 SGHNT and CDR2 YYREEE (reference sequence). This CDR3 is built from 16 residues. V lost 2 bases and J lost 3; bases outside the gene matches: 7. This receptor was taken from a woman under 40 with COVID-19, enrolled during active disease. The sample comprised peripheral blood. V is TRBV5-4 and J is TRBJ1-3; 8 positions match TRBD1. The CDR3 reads CASSLNRGNYGNTIYF. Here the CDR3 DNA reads TGTGCCAGCAGCTTAAACAGGGGGAACTATGGAAACACCATATATTTT.